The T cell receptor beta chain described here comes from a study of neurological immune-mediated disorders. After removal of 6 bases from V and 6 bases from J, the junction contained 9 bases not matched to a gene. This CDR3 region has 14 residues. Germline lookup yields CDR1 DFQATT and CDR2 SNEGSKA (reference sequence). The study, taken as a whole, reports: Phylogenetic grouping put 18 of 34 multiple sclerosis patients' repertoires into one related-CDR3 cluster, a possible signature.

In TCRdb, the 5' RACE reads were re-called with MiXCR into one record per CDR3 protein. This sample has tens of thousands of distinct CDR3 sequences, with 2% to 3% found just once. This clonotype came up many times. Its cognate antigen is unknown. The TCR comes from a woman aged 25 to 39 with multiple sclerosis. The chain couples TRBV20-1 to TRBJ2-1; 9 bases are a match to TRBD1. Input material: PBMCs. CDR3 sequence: CSAAGQGIVNEQFF. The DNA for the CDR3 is TGCAGTGCAGCCGGACAGGGGATAGTCAATGAGCAGTTCTTC.